The 5 T cell receptor beta chains below all came from one sample that was sequenced in a study of blood T cell repertoires in COVID-19. Some clones are missing from TCRdb's copy, which holds only in-frame ones; the method was immunoSEQ multiplex PCR. The sample shows about 360,000 clones, 81% of them seen only once. Sequenced input: peripheral blood. Receptors originate from a human donor with acute or convalescent COVID-19. The donor label of this sample is uncertain.

The chain is built from TRBV21-1 and TRBJ2-3; TRBD2, as called in the table, went unchecked against the DNA. TRBV21-1 is given as a pseudogene. The CDR3 totals 14 residues. Here the CDR3 DNA reads TGTGCCAGCAGACTAGCGGGAGAGGGGGATACGCAGTATTTT. Translated, it gives CASRLAGEGDTQYF.

CDR3 in amino acids: CASSSVSGTYGYTF. In DNA, the CDR3 is TGTGCCAGCAGTAGCGTCTCCGGGACTTATGGCTACACCTTC. The chain links TRBV2 to TRBJ1-2; D may be TRBD1 (5 bases). Germline V CDR1 and CDR2: SNHLY, FYNNEI. The ends were cut back, 5 bases at V and 5 bases at J, with 15 bases in the middle. The CDR3 consists of 14 residues.

This clone has only a few counts. V is TRBV5-6 and J is TRBJ1-6; 7 nucleotides line up with TRBD1. The CDR3 covers 15 residues. V lost 4 bases, J lost 7 bases, and 8 bases stayed unmatched. CDR1 SGHDT and CDR2 YYEEEE come from the germline V gene. The DNA for the CDR3 is TGTGCCAGCAGCGGAAGACAGGGCTACAATTCACCCCTCCACTTT. This sequence encodes CASSGRQGYNSPLHF.

In this sample, this clone turned up a few times. The genes are TRBV5-6 and TRBJ1-2; D remains unclear. This CDR3 has 17 amino acids. The V and J ends lost 4 bases and 0 bases respectively, with 19 bases between them. The germline V gene has CDR1 SGHDT and CDR2 YYEEEE. The CDR3 loop is CASSPIFGEVPNYGYTF. The CDR3 DNA is TGTGCCAGCAGCCCGATATTTGGTGAGGTGCCTAACTATGGCTACACCTTC.

V usage is TRBV15 and J usage is TRBJ2-7, with 10 bases identical to TRBD1. From germline, CDR1 is LNHNV and CDR2 YYDKDF (reference sequence). The junction had 5 bases not matched to a gene; V was cut back by 3 bases and J by 3 bases. The CDR3 has 15 residues. Here the CDR3 reads CATSSPGTGVYEQYF. The CDR3 DNA reads TGTGCCACCAGCAGCCCCGGGACAGGGGTCTACGAGCAGTACTTC.